These T cell receptor beta chains were read from a single sample in a study of cytomegalovirus exposure and HLA in healthy donors. Method: immunoSEQ multiplex PCR; TCRdb's copy keeps in-frame clones and lacks some. The sample lists 150,000 or so clones; about 86% were seen once. Source material: PBMCs. All receptors derive from a woman under 40 in good health and CMV-seronegative. Each CDR3 is given with its conserved first and last residue. The order of the fields is D gene, clone size, V gene, J gene, CDR3 length, CDR3 DNA, CDR3 protein. The D gene is left open where the match is weak. Rows give clone size only sometimes, using once, few, many, or a class for an expanded clone.

d_gene: .
abundance: once
v_gene: TRBV20-1
j_gene: TRBJ2-2
len: 11
CDR3nt: TGCAGTGCCGGGTGGGCCGGGGAGCTGTTTTTT
CDR3aa: CSAGWAGELFF

d_gene: TRBD1
abundance: .
v_gene: TRBV27
j_gene: TRBJ1-1
len: 14
CDR3nt: TGTGCCAGCAGCGACAGGGGGCTGTACACTGAAGCTTTCTTT
CDR3aa: CASSDRGLYTEAFF

d_gene: TRBD1
abundance: .
v_gene: TRBV30
j_gene: TRBJ1-2
len: 16
CDR3nt: TGTGCCTGGAGTGTCACCCGAAGACAGGGAGGCTATGGCTACACCTTC
CDR3aa: CAWSVTRRQGGYGYTF

d_gene: TRBD2
abundance: .
v_gene: TRBV27
j_gene: TRBJ2-7
len: 15
CDR3nt: TGTGCCAGCAGTTTATTGACTAGCGGGGCCTACGAGCAGTACTTC
CDR3aa: CASSLLTSGAYEQYF

d_gene: .
abundance: .
v_gene: TRBV29-1
j_gene: TRBJ2-7
len: 13
CDR3nt: TGCAGCGTTGGGTCTAGGGGTCCCTACGAGCAGTACTTC
CDR3aa: CSVGSRGPYEQYF

d_gene: .
abundance: .
v_gene: TRBV6-5
j_gene: TRBJ1-6
len: 13
CDR3nt: TGTGCCAGCAGTCCTTACAGGGACTCACCCCTCCACTTT
CDR3aa: CASSPYRDSPLHF

d_gene: TRBD1
abundance: .
v_gene: TRBV4-1
j_gene: TRBJ1-2
len: 15
CDR3nt: TGCGCCAGCAGCCAGTATACAGGGGCTGGCTATGGCTACACCTTC
CDR3aa: CASSQYTGAGYGYTF

d_gene: .
abundance: .
v_gene: TRBV6-1
j_gene: TRBJ2-4
len: 15
CDR3nt: TGTGCCAGCAGTGATTTTGCGTTTTCCAAAAACATTCAGTACTTC
CDR3aa: CASSDFAFSKNIQYF

d_gene: TRBD1
abundance: .
v_gene: TRBV2
j_gene: TRBJ1-3
len: 15
CDR3nt: TGTGCCAGCAGGGGGGGACAGGGGACAGGAGGCACCATATATTTT
CDR3aa: CASRGGQGTGGTIYF

d_gene: .
abundance: .
v_gene: TRBV7-8
j_gene: TRBJ1-2
len: 15
CDR3nt: TGTGCCAGCAGCCGGTTTACCCGGGGGGAAGGTGGCTACACCTTC
CDR3aa: CASSRFTRGEGGYTF

d_gene: TRBD2
abundance: once
v_gene: TRBV9
j_gene: TRBJ2-1
len: 15
CDR3nt: TGTGCCAGCAGCACACGGAAGGGACTAGCGGGGGAGCAGTTCTTC
CDR3aa: CASSTRKGLAGEQFF

d_gene: .
abundance: .
v_gene: TRBV9
j_gene: TRBJ1-4
len: 14
CDR3nt: TGTGCCAGCAGCGTAGGGTTCGCGGTTGAAAAACTGTTTTTT
CDR3aa: CASSVGFAVEKLFF

d_gene: .
abundance: .
v_gene: TRBV11-2
j_gene: TRBJ1-1
len: 13
CDR3nt: TGTGCCAGCAGCATCCGAGTGAACACTGAAGCTTTCTTT
CDR3aa: CASSIRVNTEAFF

d_gene: TRBD2
abundance: .
v_gene: TRBV6-5
j_gene: TRBJ2-1
len: 12
CDR3nt: TGTGCCAGCAGTTACGATAAGCGGGGGGAGTTCTTC
CDR3aa: CASSYDKRGEFF

d_gene: TRBD1
abundance: .
v_gene: TRBV30
j_gene: TRBJ2-5
len: 12
CDR3nt: TGTGCCTGGCGGCCACAGGGGGGGACCCAGTACTTC
CDR3aa: CAWRPQGGTQYF

d_gene: .
abundance: .
v_gene: TRBV4-1
j_gene: TRBJ2-3
len: 16
CDR3nt: TGCGCCAGCAGCCAAGACTCGACTTGGAGCACAGATACGCAGTATTTT
CDR3aa: CASSQDSTWSTDTQYF

d_gene: .
abundance: .
v_gene: TRBV11-2
j_gene: TRBJ2-5
len: 14
CDR3nt: TGTGCCAGCAGCTACGTTGGTTACGGGGAGACCCAGTACTTC
CDR3aa: CASSYVGYGETQYF

d_gene: TRBD1
abundance: .
v_gene: TRBV6-1
j_gene: TRBJ1-1
len: 16
CDR3nt: TGTGCCAGCAGTGACGGGACAGGGGCAGACATCACTGAAGCTTTCTTT
CDR3aa: CASSDGTGADITEAFF

d_gene: TRBD1
abundance: .
v_gene: TRBV4-1
j_gene: TRBJ1-1
len: 13
CDR3nt: TGCGCCAGCCGACAGGGGGGGGGAACTGAAGCTTTCTTT
CDR3aa: CASRQGGGTEAFF

d_gene: TRBD1
abundance: .
v_gene: TRBV5-1
j_gene: TRBJ2-5
len: 14
CDR3nt: TGCGCCAGCAGCTTCCAGGGGGCGGGAGAGACCCAGTACTTC
CDR3aa: CASSFQGAGETQYF

d_gene: .
abundance: .
v_gene: TRBV2
j_gene: TRBJ1-1
len: 13
CDR3nt: TGTGCCAGCAGGGCCGAAATGAACACTGAAGCTTTCTTT
CDR3aa: CASRAEMNTEAFF

d_gene: .
abundance: .
v_gene: TRBV5-1
j_gene: TRBJ2-5
len: 16
CDR3nt: TGCGCCAGCAGCCCATACCGTACTAGTGAGGGAGAGACCCAGTACTTC
CDR3aa: CASSPYRTSEGETQYF

d_gene: TRBD1
abundance: .
v_gene: TRBV18
j_gene: TRBJ1-2
len: 16
CDR3nt: TGTGCCAGCTCACCCACTCGACTAGACAGGGGGCTCGGCTACACCTTC
CDR3aa: CASSPTRLDRGLGYTF

d_gene: .
abundance: .
v_gene: TRBV9
j_gene: TRBJ2-2
len: 16
CDR3nt: TGTGCCAGCAGCGTAGTGGCAGGGACACTAACCGGGGAGCTGTTTTTT
CDR3aa: CASSVVAGTLTGELFF

d_gene: .
abundance: .
v_gene: TRBV5-6
j_gene: TRBJ2-7
len: 15
CDR3nt: TGTGCCAGCAGCCCCCGGAGTGGCCAGACTTACGAGCAGTACTTC
CDR3aa: CASSPRSGQTYEQYF

d_gene: TRBD1
abundance: .
v_gene: TRBV7-9
j_gene: TRBJ2-2
len: 15
CDR3nt: TGTGCCAGCAGCCACCGGGACAGTAACACCGGGGAGCTGTTTTTT
CDR3aa: CASSHRDSNTGELFF

d_gene: .
abundance: .
v_gene: TRBV2
j_gene: TRBJ1-3
len: 15
CDR3nt: TGTGCCAGCAGAAGGGACATTAACTCTGGAAACACCATATATTTT
CDR3aa: CASRRDINSGNTIYF

d_gene: TRBD1
abundance: .
v_gene: TRBV5-4
j_gene: TRBJ2-3
len: 15
CDR3nt: TGTGCCAGCAGCTTGGTAACAGGGGGCCCCTTAACGCAGTATTTT
CDR3aa: CASSLVTGGPLTQYF

d_gene: TRBD1
abundance: few
v_gene: TRBV2
j_gene: TRBJ1-3
len: 16
CDR3nt: TGTGCCAGCAGTGAAACGGTGACAGGGTTTGGAAACACCATATATTTT
CDR3aa: CASSETVTGFGNTIYF

d_gene: TRBD2
abundance: .
v_gene: TRBV2
j_gene: TRBJ2-1
len: 15
CDR3nt: TGTGCCAGCAGGGAAAGCGGGGGGGCCGGGAATGAGCAGTTCTTC
CDR3aa: CASRESGGAGNEQFF

d_gene: .
abundance: once
v_gene: TRBV19
j_gene: TRBJ2-5
len: 16
CDR3nt: TGTGCCAGTAGTATGAGTTGGCTAGAGGCGGGGGAGACCCAGTACTTC
CDR3aa: CASSMSWLEAGETQYF

d_gene: .
abundance: .
v_gene: TRBV27
j_gene: TRBJ2-7
len: 15
CDR3nt: TGTGCCAGCAGTTTATCTATGGGCAGGGGCTACGAGCAGTACTTC
CDR3aa: CASSLSMGRGYEQYF

d_gene: .
abundance: .
v_gene: TRBV5-1
j_gene: TRBJ2-1
len: 14
CDR3nt: TGCGCCAGCAGCTTGGCGGGGACCTACAATGAGCAGTTCTTC
CDR3aa: CASSLAGTYNEQFF

d_gene: TRBD1
abundance: once
v_gene: TRBV18
j_gene: TRBJ1-3
len: 16
CDR3nt: TGTGCCAGCTCCAACCCGGGACAGGGCTCTGGAAACACCATATATTTT
CDR3aa: CASSNPGQGSGNTIYF

d_gene: TRBD2
abundance: .
v_gene: TRBV6-5
j_gene: TRBJ2-1
len: 14
CDR3nt: TGTGCCAGCAGTAGCGCGGGGGGATACAATGAGCAGTTCTTC
CDR3aa: CASSSAGGYNEQFF

d_gene: TRBD1
abundance: few
v_gene: TRBV6-5
j_gene: TRBJ1-6
len: 15
CDR3nt: TGTGCCAGCAGTTACTTTGGGACAGGGAATTCACCCCTCCACTTT
CDR3aa: CASSYFGTGNSPLHF

d_gene: TRBD1
abundance: .
v_gene: TRBV18
j_gene: TRBJ2-7
len: 15
CDR3nt: TGTGCCAGCTCACGGACCGGGACAGGGGGGAACGAGCAGTACTTC
CDR3aa: CASSRTGTGGNEQYF

d_gene: TRBD2
abundance: .
v_gene: TRBV19
j_gene: TRBJ2-1
len: 15
CDR3nt: TGTGCCAGTAGTGTCTCTAGCGGGGGGTTCAATGAGCAGTTCTTC
CDR3aa: CASSVSSGGFNEQFF

d_gene: TRBD1
abundance: .
v_gene: TRBV27
j_gene: TRBJ2-7
len: 12
CDR3nt: TGTGCCAGCAGGGACAGGGGGCGTGAGCAGTACTTC
CDR3aa: CASRDRGREQYF

d_gene: .
abundance: .
v_gene: TRBV19
j_gene: TRBJ2-1
len: 15
CDR3nt: TGTGCCAGTAGTATTACCCTAGCCCGGGGAGCTGAGCAGTTCTTC
CDR3aa: CASSITLARGAEQFF

d_gene: .
abundance: .
v_gene: TRBV7-2
j_gene: TRBJ2-2
len: 17
CDR3nt: TGTGCCAGCAGCTTGGGGGTGGCACAGGGTATGGGCGGGGAGCTGTTTTTT
CDR3aa: CASSLGVAQGMGGELFF

d_gene: TRBD1
abundance: .
v_gene: TRBV7-6
j_gene: TRBJ2-1
len: 14
CDR3nt: TGTGCCAGACTGGGACAGGGGTATTTTGCTGAGCAGTTCTTC
CDR3aa: CARLGQGYFAEQFF

d_gene: TRBD1
abundance: once
v_gene: TRBV27
j_gene: TRBJ2-3
len: 15
CDR3nt: TGTGCCAGCAGTCCGAACAGGGGAGAGCGTGATACGCAGTATTTT
CDR3aa: CASSPNRGERDTQYF

d_gene: .
abundance: .
v_gene: TRBV7-9
j_gene: TRBJ2-1
len: 15
CDR3nt: TGTGCCAGCAGCTTAGCTCGTACGGGGAGGAATGAGCAGTTCTTC
CDR3aa: CASSLARTGRNEQFF

d_gene: .
abundance: .
v_gene: TRBV27
j_gene: TRBJ2-1
len: 14
CDR3nt: TGTGCCAGCAGCTTTGGCGGCTTTCTCAATGAGCAGTTCTTC
CDR3aa: CASSFGGFLNEQFF

d_gene: .
abundance: .
v_gene: TRBV19
j_gene: TRBJ1-6
len: 15
CDR3nt: TGTGCCAGTGGCATCACAGGACAGAAGAATTCACCCCTCCACTTT
CDR3aa: CASGITGQKNSPLHF